These T cell receptor beta chains were read from a single sample in a study of blood T cell repertoires in COVID-19. The assay was immunoSEQ multiplex PCR, and TCRdb's table has in-frame clones only and misses some. Among approximately 70,000 clones listed, 80% to 95% were seen once. Sequences were obtained from peripheral blood. These receptor sequences come from an older woman with active COVID-19. Both conserved end residues are part of each CDR3. The D gene is left open where the match is weak. Only part of the rows carry a size: once, few, many, or a class if the clone is expanded.

.	TRBJ2-5	.	TRBV5-6	TGTGCCAGCAGCTTGGGTAGACAAGAGACCCAGTACTTC	CASSLGRQETQYF
.	TRBJ2-7	.	TRBV5-1	TGCGCCAGCAGCGGAGGGACGGTCTCCTACGAGCAGTACTTC	CASSGGTVSYEQYF
.	TRBJ2-7	.	TRBV7-7	TGTGCTAGCAGCTTAAGACTAAACTCCGCGTACGAGCAGTACTTC	CASSLRLNSAYEQYF
few	TRBJ2-1	TRBD2	TRBV7-2	TGTGCCAGCAGCTTAGTGCCTAGCGGGAGTACGGACAATGAGCAGTTCTTC	CASSLVPSGSTDNEQFF
.	TRBJ2-3	.	TRBV5-1	TGCGCCAGCAGCTTAGTACAGGGTAGGGACACAGATACGCAGTATTTT	CASSLVQGRDTDTQYF
.	TRBJ2-7	.	TRBV12-3/TRBV12-4	TGTGCCAGCAGTGTCGGTCTAGAGCAGTACTTC	CASSVGLEQYF
once	TRBJ2-1	TRBD2	TRBV11-2	TGTGCCAGCCCAGACAGGGTGGCTAGCGGGGTTTACAATGAGCAGTTCTTC	CASPDRVASGVYNEQFF
.	TRBJ2-2	.	TRBV5-1	TGCGCCAGCAGCGTCACTAGTAATCCCGGGGAGCTGTTTTTT	CASSVTSNPGELFF
.	TRBJ2-3	TRBD2	TRBV7-6	TGTGCCAGCAGCTTAGGCGGGAGTTGGACAGATACGCAGTATTTT	CASSLGGSWTDTQYF
.	TRBJ2-1	.	TRBV5-1	TGCGCCAGCAGGAGTCTAGCCCGGGTAGGTGAGCAGTTCTTC	CASRSLARVGEQFF
.	TRBJ2-7	TRBD2	TRBV18	TGTGCCAGCTCACCGACTAGCGGGACTAGCTCCTACGAGCAGTACTTC	CASSPTSGTSSYEQYF
.	TRBJ2-1	.	TRBV5-1	TGCGCCAGCAGCGCGGCCCCGACTAGTCCCGAGCAGTTCTTC	CASSAAPTSPEQFF
.	TRBJ1-5	TRBD1	TRBV4-1	TGCGCCAGCAGCCAGTACAGGGGAGGGCCCCAGCATTTT	CASSQYRGGPQHF
.	TRBJ2-1	.	TRBV11-2	TGTGCCAGCACCAGTACAGGGTTCCGGAATGAGCAGTTCTTC	CASTSTGFRNEQFF
.	TRBJ2-7	.	TRBV21-1	TGTGCCAGCAGCAATCTCAGGGGGCTCCACGAGCAGTACTTC	CASSNLRGLHEQYF
.	TRBJ2-1	TRBD2	TRBV19	TGTGCCAGTAGTATGGGGGGGACTTTCTACAATGAGCAGTTCTTC	CASSMGGTFYNEQFF
once	TRBJ2-1	TRBD2	TRBV4-1	TGCGCCAGCAGCCCCAGCGGCGGGAGATCCTACAATGAGCAGTTCTTC	CASSPSGGRSYNEQFF
once	TRBJ1-5	.	TRBV28	TGTGCCAGCAGTCCCGCCTCACGGCTGGCAGGGCCCCAGCATTTT	CASSPASRLAGPQHF
once	TRBJ2-7	TRBD2	TRBV7-8	TGTGCCAGCAGTTATAGCGGGAGGTCCTACGAGCAGTACTTC	CASSYSGRSYEQYF
.	TRBJ1-6	TRBD1	TRBV9	TGTGCCAGCACGAGGGGGCAGACCTATAATTCACCCCTCCACTTT	CASTRGQTYNSPLHF
.	TRBJ1-2	TRBD1	TRBV19	TGTGCCAGTAGGCCGGGACAGACCTATGGCTACACCTTC	CASRPGQTYGYTF
.	TRBJ2-5	.	TRBV7-9	TGTGCCAGCAGTCCCGGAGGCAGGAGAGGGACCCAGTACTTC	CASSPGGRRGTQYF
.	TRBJ2-2	TRBD2	TRBV14	TGTGCCAGCAGCCAACGTAGCGGGAGAGGGACCGGGGAGCTGTTTTTT	CASSQRSGRGTGELFF
.	TRBJ1-1	TRBD1	TRBV5-1	TGCGCCAGCAGCTTGGAGGCAGGGGGCACTGAAGCTTTCTTT	CASSLEAGGTEAFF
.	TRBJ1-2	.	TRBV2	TGTGCCAGCAGTGTCAGGTGGGATGGCTACACCTTC	CASSVRWDGYTF
.	TRBJ1-3	.	TRBV5-1	TGCGCCAGCAGCTTGGGGTCAGGGGACGGAAACACCATATATTTT	CASSLGSGDGNTIYF
.	TRBJ2-1	.	TRBV5-6	TGTGCCAGCAGCGGAGCAGGGATAGAGCAGTTCTTC	CASSGAGIEQFF
.	TRBJ2-3	.	TRBV11-3	TGTGCCAGCAGTCCAACAGGGACAGATACGCAGTATTTT	CASSPTGTDTQYF
once	TRBJ2-5	TRBD1	TRBV16	TGTGCCAGCAGCCAATCGGGGACAGCTCAAGAGACCCAGTACTTC	CASSQSGTAQETQYF
.	TRBJ2-7	.	TRBV2	TGTGCCAGCAGGGCCCCGACAGTCTACGAGCAGTACTTC	CASRAPTVYEQYF
.	TRBJ1-1	.	TRBV29-1	TGCAGCGTCCATGAGGGTGGCGTGACTGAAGCTTTCTTT	CSVHEGGVTEAFF
.	TRBJ1-1	TRBD1	TRBV18	TGTGCCAGCTCATCCGACAGGGGGCTGAATACTGAAGCTTTCTTT	CASSSDRGLNTEAFF
.	TRBJ2-3	.	TRBV19	TGTGCCAGTAGAAAAGTTGGGGGCTCCGGAGATACGCAGTATTTT	CASRKVGGSGDTQYF
.	TRBJ1-2	TRBD1	TRBV7-9	TGTGCCAGCAGCCAGGGACAGGGTTATGGCTACACCTTC	CASSQGQGYGYTF
once	TRBJ1-5	TRBD1	TRBV6-5	TGTGCCAGCAGTTACCACCGACAGGGTAGAGAGCCCCAGCATTTT	CASSYHRQGREPQHF
.	TRBJ1-2	.	TRBV12-3/TRBV12-4	TGTGCCAGCAGTCTACAGGGTTTGAATGGCTACACCTTC	CASSLQGLNGYTF
.	TRBJ2-1	TRBD2	TRBV2	TGTGCCATAACGGGACTAGCCGCGGCTCTTACAAATGAGCAGTTCTTC	CAITGLAAALTNEQFF
.	TRBJ2-1	TRBD1	TRBV4-2	TGTGCCAGCAGCCAAGGTCAGGGGGCCGATGAGCAGTTCTTC	CASSQGQGADEQFF
.	TRBJ2-5	.	TRBV5-1	TGCGCCAGCAGCTTACACGACCAAGAGACCCAGTACTTC	CASSLHDQETQYF
.	TRBJ1-1	TRBD1	TRBV3-1/TRBV3-2	TGTGCCAGCAGCCAAGACCCTATGAGTTTCAGGGGGCTGCGGAACACTGAAGCTTTCTTT	CASSQDPMSFRGLRNTEAFF
.	TRBJ1-2	.	TRBV20-1	TGCAGTGCCCCCGCGGGGGGCTACACCTTC	CSAPAGGYTF
.	TRBJ2-7	TRBD1	TRBV28	TGTGCCAGCAGGGTACAGACAGGGGTCTCCTACGAGCAGTACTTC	CASRVQTGVSYEQYF
.	TRBJ2-7	.	TRBV29-1	TGCAGCGTCCTGAAGGGGGTGGTCGAGCAGTACTTC	CSVLKGVVEQYF
.	TRBJ1-2	.	TRBV6-6	TGTGCCAGCAGTTGGTCCTACGAGGGCTACACCTTC	CASSWSYEGYTF
.	TRBJ2-1	.	TRBV6-5	TGTGCCAGCAGGAAGAGCTCCTACAATGAGCAGTTCTTC	CASRKSSYNEQFF
.	TRBJ2-7	TRBD2	TRBV5-1	TGCGCCAGCAGCTTGGCGGGAGGGATCTCCTACGAGCAGTACTTC	CASSLAGGISYEQYF